The rows below give T cell receptor beta chains drawn from one sample of a study of cytomegalovirus exposure and HLA in healthy donors. Measured with immunoSEQ multiplex PCR; TCRdb has only the in-frame clones, and not every one. This table has around 160,000 clones, approximately 84% appearing once. What was sequenced was PBMCs. The receptors originated from a young man in good health and CMV-seropositive. Both conserved end residues are part of each CDR3. The D gene is left open where the match is weak. The size field is filled for only some rows; it gives once, few, many or a size class.

>NA|TRBV30|TRBJ1-5|TRBD1
CAWTDRADQPQHF
TGTGCCTGGACCGACAGGGCTGATCAGCCCCAGCATTTT
>NA|TRBV7-2|TRBJ1-6|NA
CASSLDQTTGSLHF
TGTGCCAGCAGCTTAGACCAGACAACAGGTTCCCTCCACTTT
>few|TRBV9|TRBJ2-3|TRBD1
CASSVTGVADTQYF
TGTGCCAGCAGCGTAACAGGGGTCGCAGATACGCAGTATTTT
>NA|TRBV7-9|TRBJ2-7|TRBD1
CASSNSGQREQYF
TGTGCCAGCAGCAACTCGGGACAGAGGGAGCAGTACTTC
>NA|TRBV13|TRBJ2-7|NA
CASSLGGVEQYF
TGTGCCAGCAGCTTAGGCGGTGTCGAGCAGTACTTC
>NA|TRBV29-1|TRBJ2-2|NA
CSVEPTSFTGELFF
TGCAGCGTTGAACCCACTAGCTTCACCGGGGAGCTGTTTTTT
>NA|TRBV28|TRBJ2-7|NA
CASSTRQPNYEQYF
TGTGCCAGCAGTACCAGACAGCCGAATTACGAGCAGTACTTC
>many|TRBV27|TRBJ1-2|TRBD1
CASSLSGTGFSGYTF
TGTGCCAGCAGTTTATCCGGGACAGGATTTTCGGGCTACACCTTC
>NA|TRBV11-3|TRBJ2-1|NA
CASSLEGASSYNEQFF
TGTGCCAGCAGCTTAGAGGGCGCGAGCTCCTACAATGAGCAGTTCTTC
>NA|TRBV19|TRBJ2-1|TRBD1
CASNNGQEYNEQFF
TGTGCCAGTAATAACGGACAGGAGTACAATGAGCAGTTCTTC
>NA|TRBV21-1|TRBJ2-7|NA
CASTIGLALSYEQYF
TGTGCCAGCACCATTGGGCTAGCGCTATCCTACGAGCAGTACTTC
>NA|TRBV27|TRBJ1-4|NA
CASTRVGGLEKLFF
TGTGCCAGCACCCGAGTGGGAGGCCTTGAAAAACTGTTTTTT
>NA|TRBV29-1|TRBJ1-2|NA
CSVYRDRSYGYTF
TGCAGCGTTTACAGGGACCGGAGCTATGGCTACACCTTC
>NA|TRBV6-1|TRBJ2-7|TRBD1
CASSEAGWDRGYEQYF
TGTGCCAGCAGTGAAGCTGGTTGGGACAGGGGTTACGAGCAGTACTTC
>NA|TRBV29-1|TRBJ2-3|NA
CSVPSLPTDTQYF
TGCAGCGTTCCTAGCCTCCCCACAGATACGCAGTATTTT
>NA|TRBV9|TRBJ2-3|NA
CASSVEGDYSVRGDTQYF
TGTGCCAGCAGCGTTGAGGGGGACTATTCAGTTCGTGGGGATACGCAGTATTTT
>few|TRBV30|TRBJ1-5|NA
CALVQGPNQPQHF
TGTGCCCTTGTCCAGGGGCCCAATCAGCCCCAGCATTTT
>NA|TRBV7-9|TRBJ2-7|NA
CASSVGPSEQYF
TGTGCCAGCAGCGTGGGGCCCAGCGAGCAGTACTTC
>once|TRBV15|TRBJ2-1|TRBD2
CATSSPTSGYNEQFF
TGTGCCACCAGCAGTCCGACTAGCGGCTACAATGAGCAGTTCTTC
>NA|TRBV19|TRBJ1-3|TRBD1
CASSPPNFGQGTPGLSGNTIYF
TGTGCCAGTAGTCCTCCCAACTTTGGACAGGGGACCCCAGGCCTCTCTGGAAACACCATATATTTT
>few|TRBV23-1|TRBJ2-7|NA
CASSTGNYEQYF
TGCGCCAGCAGCACAGGGAACTACGAGCAGTACTTC
>NA|TRBV9|TRBJ2-3|TRBD2
CASSVAGGGTDTQYF
TGTGCCAGCAGCGTAGCGGGGGGGGGCACAGATACGCAGTATTTT
>NA|TRBV7-7|TRBJ2-2|NA
CASSFGEGGELFF
TGTGCTAGCAGCTTTGGCGAGGGCGGGGAGCTGTTTTTT
>NA|TRBV2|TRBJ2-1|TRBD1
CASSETGGRQYNEQFF
TGTGCCAGCAGTGAGACAGGGGGCAGACAGTACAATGAGCAGTTCTTC
>NA|TRBV2|TRBJ2-1|NA
CASWRLAPYNEQFF
TGTGCCAGCTGGAGGCTAGCGCCATACAATGAGCAGTTCTTC
>NA|TRBV7-2|TRBJ2-5|NA
CASSLVQAPRETQYF
TGTGCCAGCAGCTTAGTACAGGCCCCTCGGGAGACCCAGTACTTC
>NA|TRBV28|TRBJ2-5|TRBD1
CASSRGQGQWAQYF
TGTGCCAGCAGTCGGGGACAGGGTCAGTGGGCACAGTACTTC
>few|TRBV4-1|TRBJ1-5|TRBD1
CASSPEGAGQPQHF
TGCGCCAGCAGCCCTGAGGGGGCTGGACAGCCCCAGCATTTT
>NA|TRBV7-8|TRBJ2-2|NA
CASSLQGLPGELFF
TGTGCCAGCAGCTTACAGGGTCTTCCCGGGGAGCTGTTTTTT
>NA|TRBV11-2|TRBJ2-7|NA
CASSLGPQEGEQYF
TGTGCCAGCAGCTTAGGGCCCCAGGAGGGCGAGCAGTACTTC
>NA|TRBV7-7|TRBJ2-2|TRBD1
CASSSSDRVGNTGELFF
TGTGCCAGCAGCTCCTCGGACAGGGTGGGGAACACCGGGGAGCTGTTTTTT
>NA|TRBV5-1|TRBJ2-3|TRBD2
CASSLGRLAGGPNTDTQYF
TGCGCCAGCAGCTTGGGGAGACTAGCGGGAGGGCCTAACACAGATACGCAGTATTTT
>NA|TRBV6-5|TRBJ1-5|NA
CASSSRANNQPQHF
TGTGCCAGCAGTTCCAGGGCAAACAATCAGCCCCAGCATTTT
>NA|TRBV6-5|TRBJ2-7|TRBD1
CASSDRGRVAYEQYF
TGTGCCAGCAGCGACAGGGGTAGGGTGGCCTACGAGCAGTACTTC
>NA|TRBV27|TRBJ2-3|NA
CASSDTRGGPDTQYF
TGTGCCAGCAGCGATACGAGGGGGGGCCCAGATACGCAGTATTTT
>NA|TRBV7-7|TRBJ2-7|TRBD1
CASSLAAGTGPYEQYF
TGTGCCAGCAGCTTAGCGGCCGGGACAGGTCCCTACGAGCAGTACTTC
>NA|TRBV7-6|TRBJ2-2|TRBD2
CASSLNAGTSGSPTGELFF
TGTGCCAGCAGCTTAAACGCGGGGACTAGCGGGAGTCCGACCGGGGAGCTGTTTTTT
>NA|TRBV7-2|TRBJ2-2|TRBD2
CASSRQAGGTGELFF
TGTGCCAGCAGCCGACAAGCGGGGGGCACCGGGGAGCTGTTTTTT
>once|TRBV10-2|TRBJ2-1|NA
CASTGARAMTSAYNEQFF
TGCGCCAGCACCGGGGCCAGGGCGATGACTAGTGCCTACAATGAGCAGTTCTTC
>NA|TRBV5-1|TRBJ2-1|NA
CASSPEANNEQFF
TGCGCCAGCAGCCCCGAGGCGAACAATGAGCAGTTCTTC
>NA|TRBV27|TRBJ1-4|NA
CASSPRGAYNEKLFF
TGTGCCAGCAGCCCACGGGGGGCCTATAATGAAAAACTGTTTTTT
>NA|TRBV27|TRBJ1-5|NA
CASSLHGGDQPQHF
TGTGCCAGCAGTTTACATGGGGGGGATCAGCCCCAGCATTTT
>once|TRBV5-4|TRBJ2-7|TRBD2
CASSLGGGYEQYF
TGTGCCAGCAGCTTGGGCGGGGGGTACGAGCAGTACTTC
>NA|TRBV7-8|TRBJ1-4|TRBD1
CASSTRTGGIRKSEKLFF
TGTGCCAGCAGCACTAGAACAGGGGGCATTCGGAAATCTGAAAAACTGTTTTTT
>NA|TRBV7-9|TRBJ2-7|TRBD1
CASSTDRGRTYEQYF
TGTGCCAGCAGCACTGACAGGGGGAGGACCTACGAGCAGTACTTC
>NA|TRBV10-1|TRBJ1-2|NA
CASSVTVNYGYTF
TGCGCCAGCAGTGTGACTGTAAACTATGGCTACACCTTC